Listed below are T cell receptor beta chains from one sample, sequenced in a study of patients and donors after allogeneic stem cell transplantation. Each CDR3 protein gets one entry after TCRdb re-called the RT-PCR reads with MiXCR. The sample records more than 850,000 distinct CDR3 sequences, under 20% being singletons. Sequencing was done on a sample of blood, either unsorted or a sorted T cell fraction (not recorded which). Receptors originate from a human donor who was either an allogeneic HSCT recipient or a stem cell or donor lymphocyte infusion donor (not recorded which). It is not recorded whose cells these are; they may come from a transplant donor. The CDR3 runs from the conserved cysteine through the conserved F or W. A D gene is named only where the DNA matches it firmly.

d_gene	v_gene	j_gene	CDR3aa
TRBD1	TRBV12-3/TRBV12-4	TRBJ1-2	CASRRTGGDHGYTF
.	TRBV18	TRBJ2-3	CASSPDSGADATDTQYF
.	TRBV20-1	TRBJ1-1	CSALPGRPRGTEAFF
.	TRBV9	TRBJ2-2	CASSVVSSGELFF
.	TRBV20-1	TRBJ1-5	CSANGQPQHF
.	TRBV4-1	TRBJ2-4	CASSQEVGRVNIQYF
.	TRBV2	TRBJ2-1	CASGGDRHNEQFF
TRBD2	TRBV5-1	TRBJ2-1	CASSGFERGMNEQFF
TRBD2	TRBV6-1	TRBJ2-3	CASSPLAGGPADTQYF
.	TRBV12-3/TRBV12-4	TRBJ2-1	CASSLWGGLSYNEQFF
.	TRBV24-1	TRBJ2-3	CATSDVVDRTDTQYF
.	TRBV5-6	TRBJ2-2	CASSRREGAGELFF
.	TRBV12-3/TRBV12-4	TRBJ2-7	CASSSLRHEQYF
TRBD2	TRBV24-1	TRBJ2-3	CATSDLSASGDRDTQYF
TRBD2	TRBV12-3/TRBV12-4	TRBJ2-7	CASSRTSGVLGEQYF
.	TRBV7-6	TRBJ2-7	CASSNLPQGGYEQYF
.	TRBV7-2	TRBJ1-1	CASSLRRGMNTEAFF
.	TRBV21-1	TRBJ2-6	CASSKARDPQFSGANVLTF
.	TRBV10-3	TRBJ2-1	CATILGVGGDYNEQFF
TRBD1	TRBV27	TRBJ2-1	CASSFGYRGTYNEQFF
TRBD1	TRBV7-8	TRBJ1-2	CASSCFRQGPCYGYTF
.	TRBV5-1	TRBJ2-7	CASSDQGSYEQYF
TRBD2	TRBV20-1	TRBJ2-1	CSARLKSGSGFSYNEQFF
.	TRBV5-1	TRBJ1-1	CASSPGLTMNTEAFF
TRBD2	TRBV20-1	TRBJ2-3	CSARAPGGDTQYF
TRBD1	TRBV24-1	TRBJ2-3	CATSDAGQGWMNTDTQYF
TRBD2	TRBV20-1	TRBJ2-7	CSAGPGGPYEQYF
TRBD2	TRBV29-1	TRBJ2-5	CSADLHPAGGIKETQYF
TRBD1	TRBV18	TRBJ1-6	CASSPIDRAYNSPLHF
.	TRBV30	TRBJ1-1	CAWGMSFF
.	TRBV25-1	TRBJ2-1	CASSGSKGQSSTDYPYNEQFF
.	TRBV12-3/TRBV12-4	TRBJ2-1	CASSSLNNEQFF
.	TRBV3-1	TRBJ2-5	CASSHLQQTQYF
.	TRBV6-2/TRBV6-3	TRBJ2-7	CASSFQTGPYEQYF
.	TRBV12-3/TRBV12-4	TRBJ2-5	CASSLEMPPGETQYF
TRBD1	TRBV10-3	TRBJ1-3	CAISVGQHSGNTIYF
.	TRBV12-3/TRBV12-4	TRBJ2-3	CASTMMDTQYF
.	TRBV24-1	TRBJ1-1	CATRGQSQTEAFF
.	TRBV28	TRBJ2-1	CASSFQRDYNEQFF
.	TRBV4-3	TRBJ2-7	CASSQERWDVREQYF
.	TRBV12-3/TRBV12-4	TRBJ2-7	CASSLGRNTYEQYF
TRBD1	TRBV7-9	TRBJ1-6	CASTAGRGNSPLHF
.	TRBV6-2/TRBV6-3	TRBJ2-5	CASSYVLGPETQYF
TRBD1	TRBV6-1	TRBJ1-1	CASRLRTGKNTEAFF
TRBD2	TRBV6-1	TRBJ2-1	CASSRGGQGYEQFF
TRBD2	TRBV30	TRBJ2-1	CAWTLLAGLSEQFF
.	TRBV6-1	TRBJ1-2	CASSEAGAGRNYGYTF
TRBD1	TRBV6-1	TRBJ1-1	CASSDRDRRREAFF
.	TRBV6-1	TRBJ1-5	CASSVGIITGQPQHF
.	TRBV11-2	TRBJ1-4	CASSTRSNEKLFF
TRBD1	TRBV7-9	TRBJ2-1	CASSLVSGGRRNEQFF